What follows are 4 T cell receptor beta chains derived from one specimen sequenced in a study of T cells in narcolepsy. Clones were sequenced by immunoSEQ multiplex PCR, and TCRdb holds only the in-frame ones, with some missing. The table records about 29,000 clones, over 75% of them present only once. Sequencing used memory (CD45RA-) CD4+ T cells from blood. These receptors were collected from a human donor in good health.

The chain joins TRBV6-5 to TRBJ2-7, with D maybe TRBD1 (5 bases). The CDR3 sequence is 13 residues long. Per the germline V gene, CDR1 is MNHEY and CDR2 is SVGAGI. V lost 2 bases and J lost 6, with 11 bases in between. The CDR3 DNA sequence: TGTGCCAGCAGTTACGGGGCTCTCCTCGAGCAGTACTTC. This codes for CASSYGALLEQYF.

The chain is built from TRBV6-6 and TRBJ1-2; D is unclear. Germline V gene lookup returns CDR1 MNHNY and CDR2 SVGAGI (reference sequence). This CDR3 contains 13 residues. Deletions cut 5 bases from V and 2 bases from J, with 9 bases between. The CDR3 nucleotides are TGTGCCAGCAGTCCCGGAAGCAACTATGGCTACACCTTC. This encodes CASSPGSNYGYTF.

The chain carries TRBV28 and TRBJ1-2, with 9 positions matching TRBD1. CDR1 and CDR2 (germline): MDHEN, SYDVKM. V dropped 4 bases and J dropped 7; count of bases not matched to a gene: 10. CDR3 length equals 15 residues. The CDR3 loop reads CASSWRDRAIGGYTF. The CDR3 DNA follows: TGTGCCAGCAGTTGGCGGGACAGGGCAATAGGTGGCTACACCTTC.

V is TRBV30 and J is TRBJ1-2, with 8 positions matching TRBD1. There are 13 residues in the CDR3. Germline V CDR1 and CDR2: GTSNPN, SVGIG (reference sequence). Germline trimming cut 2 bases from V and 8 bases from J; bases unmatched to any gene: 7. CDR3 DNA sequence: TGTGCCTGGAGTTTACAGGGGGTAGAGGGCTACACCTTC. Protein sequence: CAWSLQGVEGYTF.